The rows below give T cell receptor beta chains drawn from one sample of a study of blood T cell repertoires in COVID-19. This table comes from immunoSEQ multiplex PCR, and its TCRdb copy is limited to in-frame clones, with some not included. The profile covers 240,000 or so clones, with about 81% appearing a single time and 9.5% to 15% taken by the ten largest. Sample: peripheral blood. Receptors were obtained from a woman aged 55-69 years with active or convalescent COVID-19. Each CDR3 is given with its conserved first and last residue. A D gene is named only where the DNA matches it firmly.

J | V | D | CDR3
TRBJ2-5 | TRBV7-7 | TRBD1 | CASSQNRGETQYF
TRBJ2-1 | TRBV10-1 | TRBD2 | CASAPGLAGGESSYNEQFF
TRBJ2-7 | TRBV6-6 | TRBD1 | CASSGLGTGVGEQYF
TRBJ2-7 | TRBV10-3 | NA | CAISDKGAYEQYF
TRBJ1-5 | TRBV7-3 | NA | CASSSSLSPNQPQHF
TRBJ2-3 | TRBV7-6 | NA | CASSFRGGAGGTDTQYF
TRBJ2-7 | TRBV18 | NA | CASSPLRGAGDYEQYF
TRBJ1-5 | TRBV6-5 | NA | CASTRGPDQPQHF
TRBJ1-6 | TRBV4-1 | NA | CASSRGQYNSPLHF
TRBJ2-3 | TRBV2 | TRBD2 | CASTLGTSGGRDTQYF
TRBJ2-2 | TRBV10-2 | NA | CASSSPRDTGELFF
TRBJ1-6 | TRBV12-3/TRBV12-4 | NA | CASSFSPGSPLHF
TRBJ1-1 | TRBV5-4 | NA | CASSLDRGTEAFF
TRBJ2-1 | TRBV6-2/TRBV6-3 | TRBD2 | CASRPWLAGGRSYNEQFF
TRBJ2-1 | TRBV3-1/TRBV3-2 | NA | CASSQDWAPLGARSYNEQFF
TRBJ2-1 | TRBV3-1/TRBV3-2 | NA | CASSRQIYNEQFF
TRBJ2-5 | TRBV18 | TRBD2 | CASSPDSGAQETQYF
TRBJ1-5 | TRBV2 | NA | CASSWQFSNQPQHF
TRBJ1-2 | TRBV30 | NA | CAWSIQGIYGYTF
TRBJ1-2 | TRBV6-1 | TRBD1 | CASSEGWGQNYGYTF
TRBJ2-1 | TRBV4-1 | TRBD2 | CASSQVPGLANEQFF
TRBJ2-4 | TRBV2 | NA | CASSDHRSYKNIQYF
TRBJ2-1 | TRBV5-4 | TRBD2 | CASSSLTSGGVEQFF
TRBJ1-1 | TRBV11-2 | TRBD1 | CASSPKTGTDTEAFF
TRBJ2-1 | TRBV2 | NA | CAIPDWQGPDNEQFF
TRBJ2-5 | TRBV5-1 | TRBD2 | CASSLVLAGGQETQYF
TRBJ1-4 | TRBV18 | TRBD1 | CASSTTGTANEKLFF
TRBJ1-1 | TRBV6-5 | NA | CASTAGSPNAEAFF
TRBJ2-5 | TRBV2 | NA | CASSEEWHQQETQYF
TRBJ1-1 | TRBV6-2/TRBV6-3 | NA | CASSYGRNTEAFF
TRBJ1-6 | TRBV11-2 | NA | CASSSLTGYNSPLHF
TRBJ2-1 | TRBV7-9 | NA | CASSPGGARSYNEQFF
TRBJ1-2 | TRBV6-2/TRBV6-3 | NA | CASSYSADRTPDGYTF
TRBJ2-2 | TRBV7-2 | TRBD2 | CASSPLRLAGLTGELFF
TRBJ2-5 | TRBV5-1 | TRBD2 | CASSFRSGEETQYF
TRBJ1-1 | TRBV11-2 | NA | CASSRTETTEAFF
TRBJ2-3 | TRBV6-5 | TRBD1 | CASSRTGVNADTQYF
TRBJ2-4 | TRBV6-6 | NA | CASCQMREIENIQYF
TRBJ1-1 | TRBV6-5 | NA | CASRQGPLEAFF
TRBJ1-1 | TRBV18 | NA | CASSPEADTEAFF
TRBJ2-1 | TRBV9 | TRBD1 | CASSVDGTGAGEQFF
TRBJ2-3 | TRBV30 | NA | CAWSWGQSTDTQYF
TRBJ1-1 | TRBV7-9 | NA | CASSLSLGGVTEAFF
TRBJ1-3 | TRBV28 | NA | CASSSPGNTIYF
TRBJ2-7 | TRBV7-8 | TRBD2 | CASSLRPGLAGVGEQYF
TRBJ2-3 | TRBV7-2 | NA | CASSWRGDTQYF
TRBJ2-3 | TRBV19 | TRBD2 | CASTLAGLAGDTDTQYF
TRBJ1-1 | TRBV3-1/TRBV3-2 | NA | CASSHARRRSRTEAFF
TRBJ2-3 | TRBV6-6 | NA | CASSYLALGTDTQYF
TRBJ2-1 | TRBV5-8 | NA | CASSLAEGYEQFF
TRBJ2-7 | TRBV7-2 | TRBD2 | CASSFSGTSTFEQYF
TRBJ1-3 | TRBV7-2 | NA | CASSLFIAGNTIYF
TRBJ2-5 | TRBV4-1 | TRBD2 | CASSPRTSGGPSLETQYF
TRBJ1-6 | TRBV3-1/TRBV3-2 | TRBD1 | CASSQGQGYSPLHF
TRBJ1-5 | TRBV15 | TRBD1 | CATSRGFRQGSNQPQHF
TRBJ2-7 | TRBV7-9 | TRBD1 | CASSSPRDRGYEQYF
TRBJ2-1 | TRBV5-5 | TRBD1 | CASSGDRGYLQFF
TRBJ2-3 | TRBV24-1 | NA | CATSDSGDTDTQYF